This T cell receptor (beta chain) was found in a study of T cells in Graves' hyperthyroidism and ophthalmopathy. Findings and caveats of the study: Most expanded thyroid clonotypes above 0.001 recurred in blood. Using 13 V-J features, a model discriminated ophthalmopathy from stable hyperthyroidism. Ophthalmopathy was model-predicted a median about 6.9 months pre-onset.

Template material for amplifying TCR beta CDR3 regions consisted of RNA transcripts. First-round RT-PCR of the TCR CDR3 relied on the HTBI primer set. TCRdb called the multiplex PCR reads again in MiXCR, with one record for every CDR3 protein. The sample includes 450,000 to 650,000 distinct CDR3 sequences, approximately 17% seen only once; the top ten take roughly a sixth. This clonotype was seen a few times. Its antigen is as yet unknown. Between the trimmed V and J ends, which lost 0 bases and 5 bases, there was a span of 4 bases. This CDR3 is built from 12 residues. Looked up from germline, CDR1 is SGHTA and CDR2 is FQGNSA. Diagnoses used clinical symptoms, serum thyroxine and TRAb, thyroid ultrasound and orbital computed tomography.

The clonotype originates from a woman aged 18-29 years with Graves' ophthalmopathy. The sample taken for sequencing was blood. V gene TRBV7-2 combines with J gene TRBJ2-5; no reliable D call. This CDR3 is CASSLAPETQYF. CDR3 DNA: TGTGCCAGCAGCTTAGCTCCTGAGACCCAGTACTTC. The variable domain in full, completed from reference TRBV7-2 and TRBJ2-5, reads GAGVSQSPSNKVTEKGKDVELRCDPISGHTALYWYRQSLGQGLEFLIYFQGNSAPDKSGLPSDRFSAERTGGSVSTLTIQRTQQEDSAVYLCASSLAPETQYFGPGTRLLVL.